Below, 24 T cell receptor beta chains from the same sample are listed, as sequenced in a study of read filtering for tumor transcriptome and immune sequencing. Molecular barcoded adaptors covering alpha/delta and beta/gamma chains were used on roughly 400 ng RNA. TCRdb re-called the reads with MiXCR, one entry per CDR3 protein. The sample consists of 90,000 or so distinct CDR3 sequences, 20% to 25% of them appearing once. Sequenced: a population of CD138-negative cells sorted from bone marrow. The receptors here all came from a donor at least 40 years old with multiple myeloma.

Of note for this clonotype: Mismatch with germline at one junction end may stem from a read error. The chain employs TRBV10-3 and TRBJ2-1, with TRBD1 as a possible D gene (5 bases). This CDR3 has 17 amino acids. From germline, CDR1 is ENHRY and CDR2 SYGVKD. CDR3 sequence reads: CSISDPLVGASNGEQFF. The CDR3 nucleotides read TGTTCCATCAGTGACCCATTGGTTGGGGCGTCTAACGGCGAGCAGTTCTTC.

This clonotype has a count of ten or more. This rearrangement joins TRBV7-2 to TRBJ1-1; a possible D gene is TRBD1 (6 bases). The CDR3 is made up of 13 amino acids. The V end lost 4 bases, the J end lost 5 bases, and 11 bases lay between the germline ends. Germline V gene sequence: CDR1 SGHTA, CDR2 FQGNSA. CDR3 in amino acids: CASSSGARTEAFF. CDR3 coding DNA: TGTGCCAGCAGCTCGGGGGCTAGAACTGAAGCTTTCTTT.

The gene calls are TRBV6-4 and TRBJ1-2; tentative D call: TRBD1 (5 bases). There are 13 residues in the CDR3. The V end was cut by 4 bases, the J end by 4 bases, with 10 bases between. Germline assignment: CDR1 MRHNA and CDR2 SNTAGT. CDR3: CASSVGTGYGYTF. The CDR3 DNA reads as TGTGCCAGCAGTGTAGGGACTGGCTATGGCTACACCTTC.

This clonotype has a count of ten or more. J is TRBJ2-3 and V is TRBV19; 7 bases map to TRBD2. V dropped 1 base and J dropped 0; count of bases not matched to a gene: 7. Germline assignment: CDR1 LNHDA and CDR2 SQIVND (reference sequence). The CDR3 extends over 17 amino acids. The CDR3 bases are TGTGCCAGTAGTATAGCTAGCGGAGCCACTAGCACAGATACGCAGTATTTT. As protein: CASSIASGATSTDTQYF.

The chain uses TRBV7-9 and TRBJ1-2; no definite D call. Trimming removed 0 bases from V and 7 bases from J, with 9 bases in between. The germline gives CDR1 SEHNR, CDR2 FQNEAQ (reference sequence). The CDR3 sequence is 13 residues long. The CDR3 here is CASSLAMNTGYTF. The CDR3 region has the DNA TGTGCCAGCAGCTTAGCGATGAATACTGGCTACACCTTC.

This clonotype was found many times. The chain combines TRBV20-1 with TRBJ1-6, with unresolved D. The CDR3 runs to 15 residues. Between the trimmed V and J ends, which lost 0 bases and 6 bases, there was a span of 12 bases. The germline CDR1 and CDR2 sequences are DFQATT and SNEGSKA (reference sequence). CDR3 in amino acids: CSARDIGPANSPLHF. In DNA, the CDR3 is TGCAGTGCTAGAGATATCGGGCCAGCTAATTCACCCCTCCACTTT.

This clonotype was counted at least ten times. V is TRBV6-4 and J is TRBJ2-1, with D perhaps matching TRBD2 (6 bases). V was shortened by 4 bases and J by 6 bases, with 10 bases between the two germline ends. The CDR3 has 13 residues. Germline assignment: CDR1 MRHNA and CDR2 SNTAGT. The CDR3 coding sequence is TGTGCCAGCAGTGTCGGGAGCAGCAATGAGCAGTTCTTC. As protein: CASSVGSSNEQFF.

For this clonotype: Sequence at one end of the junction differs from germline and may be a read error. This chain connects TRBV7-2 to TRBJ1-5, with 9 bases that match TRBD1. Germline CDR1 reads SGHTA; CDR2 reads FQGNSA. This CDR3 region has 14 residues. The CDR3 nucleotides read TGTGCCAGCAGCTTGACGACAGGGGGTCAGCCCCAGCGTTTT. This gives the protein CASSLTTGGQPQRF.

As regards this clonotype: Relative to the germline gene, one junction end is altered; a read error may explain this. The rearrangement uses TRBV28 and TRBJ1-1; 8 bases align to TRBD1. CDR1 is MDHEN, CDR2 SYDVKM, per germline. The CDR3 length is 12 residues. The CDR3 DNA is TGTGCCAGCGGACAGGGAAACACTGTAGCTTTCTTT. As protein: CASGQGNTVAFF.

This clonotype was recorded at least ten times. A read error may be the cause here, since a much bigger clone is one base away. The genes are TRBV7-2 and TRBJ1-1; TRBD1 might be the D (6 bases). CDR3 length: 15 amino acids. Germline V gene lookup returns CDR1 SGHTA and CDR2 FQGNSA. The chain's CDR3 is CVSSLTRGSSTEAFF. The CDR3 bases are TGTGTCAGCAGCTTAACCAGGGGATCGAGCACTGAAGCTTTCTTT.

A word on this clonotype: This clone may be a read error of a much larger clone one base away. The chain couples TRBV12-3 or TRBV12-4 to TRBJ1-5; 12 bases line up with TRBD1. This CDR3 has 16 residues. In DNA, the CDR3 is TGTGCCAGCAGTTTAGTGGGACAGGGGGCCAATCATCCCCAGCATTTT. As protein: CASSLVGQGANHPQHF.

This clonotype appeared many times. The chain employs TRBV7-2 and TRBJ1-5; D is unresolved. V lost 5 bases and J 9 bases, leaving 11 bases between the germline ends. Looked up from germline, CDR1 is SGHTA and CDR2 is FQGNSA. The CDR3 totals 12 residues. The CDR3 region has the DNA TGTGCCAGCAGCCCAAGGTCAGGGCCCCAGCATTTT. Translating it yields CASSPRSGPQHF.

This clonotype has a count of ten or more. CDR3 sequence reads: CAISEVKTSIAEAFF. As DNA, the CDR3 is TGTGCCATCAGTGAGGTTAAAACGAGCATAGCTGAAGCTTTCTTT. The chain recombines TRBV10-3 with TRBJ1-1; D call uncertain. Trimming cost V 2 bases and J 6 bases, with 16 bases left between them. Germline V CDR1 and CDR2: ENHRY, SYGVKD. The CDR3 consists of 15 residues.

This clonotype was seen more than once but under ten times. A single base is all that separates this from a far larger clone, so a read error is likely. The chain employs TRBV11-1 and TRBJ1-1; D is possibly TRBD1 (5 bases). Germline V CDR1 and CDR2: SGHAT, FQDESV (reference sequence). The CDR3 spans 12 residues. The CDR3 reads CASSLGGTGAFF. Here the CDR3 DNA reads TGTGCCAGCAGCTTAGGGGGGACTGGAGCTTTCTTT.

This clonotype has at least ten counts. The gene calls are TRBV6-1 and TRBJ1-1; D is ambiguous. Germline CDR1 and CDR2: MNHNS and SASEGT. The CDR3 length is 14 residues. V gave up 6 bases and J gave up 1 base, with 12 bases separating them. In nucleotides, the CDR3 is TGTGCCAGCAGGGATCCGGCGGGGAACACTGAAGCTTTCTTT. Its translation is CASRDPAGNTEAFF.

This clonotype has more than one count but fewer than ten. Given a much more abundant clone one base away, this may be a read error. This chain connects TRBV5-1 to TRBJ2-3; 9 bases agree with TRBD2. Germline V lookup: CDR1 SGHRS, CDR2 YFSETQ. The CDR3 is made up of 14 amino acids. The CDR3 protein is CVSSLAVLAGLQYF. The CDR3 coding sequence is TGCGTCAGCAGCTTGGCCGTCCTAGCGGGGTTGCAGTATTTT.

At least ten counts were recorded for this clonotype. The V and J genes are TRBV5-1 and TRBJ2-2; no clear D gene. Germline V CDR1 and CDR2: SGHRS, YFSETQ. The CDR3 is made up of 14 amino acids. V dropped 0 bases and J dropped 1 base, with 4 bases sitting between them. CDR3 region: CASSLVENTGELFF. CDR3 bases: TGCGCCAGCAGCTTGGTGGAGAACACCGGGGAGCTGTTTTTT.

Comments on this clonotype: A much larger clone lies one base from this, so it may be a read error. The CDR3 DNA reads as TGCGCCAGCAGAGGAGCTCCCGAGGGAAACTACGAGCAGTACTTC. It is translated as CASRGAPEGNYEQYF. V gene TRBV5-1 combines with J gene TRBJ2-7, with D possibly TRBD2 on 5 matching bases. Germline-derived CDR1 and CDR2 are SGHRS and YFSETQ. V was cut by 5 bases and J by 3 bases, with 18 bases left in between. This CDR3 region has 15 residues. The full variable domain, rest sourced from reference TRBV5-1 and TRBJ2-7, is KAGVTQTPRYLIKTRGQQVTLSCSPISGHRSVSWYQQTPGQGLQFLFEYFSETQRNKGNFPGRFSGRQFSNSRSEMNVSTLELGDSALYLCASRGAPEGNYEQYFGPGTRLTVT.

In this sample, this clonotype turned up a few times. The rearrangement links TRBV5-1 to TRBJ1-5; 9 nucleotides agree with TRBD1. CDR1 and CDR2 from the germline V gene are SGHRS and YFSETQ. V lost 4 bases to trimming and J lost 0 bases; unmatched junction nucleotides: 2. CDR3 size: 15 residues. The CDR3 here is CASSLTGGSNQPQHF. Written as DNA, the CDR3 is TGCGCCAGCAGCCTGACAGGGGGTAGCAATCAGCCCCAGCATTTT.

There are many counts of this clonotype. The V gene is TRBV28, the J gene TRBJ2-7; D not certain. This CDR3 has 14 amino acids. Germline loops: CDR1 MDHEN, CDR2 SYDVKM. V lost 5 bases and J 5 bases, leaving 16 bases between the germline ends. CDR3 loop: CASSPPQVNNEQYF. DNA for the CDR3: TGTGCCAGCAGTCCCCCCCAGGTTAACAACGAGCAGTACTTC.

This clonotype has ten or more counts. DNA of the CDR3: TGTGCCAGCAGCGGAGGGGCGGGGGCGGAAGAGCAGTACTTC. It encodes CASSGGAGAEEQYF. The gene calls are TRBV2 and TRBJ2-7, with a possible D match to TRBD2 (7 bases). CDR1 is SNHLY, CDR2 FYNNEI, per germline. Trimming took off 6 bases at V and 7 bases at J, with 19 bases between the two ends. The CDR3 has 14 residues.

This clonotype was recorded at least ten times. The chain links TRBV14 to TRBJ2-7; TRBD1 aligns across 9 bases. This CDR3 is 15 amino acids long. In germline, CDR1 is SGHDN, CDR2 FVKESK. After removal of 3 bases from V and 3 bases from J, the junction contained 6 bases not matched to a gene. The CDR3 DNA reads as TGTGCCAGCAGCCATAAGACAGGGGGTTTCTACGAGCAGTACTTC. Translated, it gives CASSHKTGGFYEQYF. The whole variable domain, remainder taken from reference TRBV14 and TRBJ2-7, is EAGVTQFPSHSVIEKGQTVTLRCDPISGHDNLYWYRRVMGKEIKFLLHFVKESKQDESGMPNNRFLAERTGGTYSTLKVQPAELEDSGVYFCASSHKTGGFYEQYFGPGTRLTVT.

V usage is TRBV28 and J usage is TRBJ1-5, with a possible D match to TRBD1 (6 bases). The germline CDR1 and CDR2 sequences are MDHEN and SYDVKM. The CDR3 sequence is 15 residues long. Trimming took off 0 bases at V and 6 bases at J, with 12 bases between the two ends. For the CDR3, the DNA is TGTGCCAGCAGTTTATGGGGCAGGGGATTTCAGCCCCAGCATTTT. Encoded protein: CASSLWGRGFQPQHF. The full variable domain, its missing parts supplied by reference TRBV28 and TRBJ1-5, is DVKVTQSSRYLVKRTGEKVFLECVQDMDHENMFWYRQDPGLGLRLIYFSYDVKMKEKGDIPEGYSVSREKKERFSLILESASTNQTSMYLCASSLWGRGFQPQHFGDGTRLSIL.

There are many counts of this clonotype. CDR3 DNA: TGTGCCAGCAGCTTAGCTGAGCAGTTCTTC. Its protein product is CASSLAEQFF. The chain has TRBV7-9 and TRBJ2-1; D uncertain. V dropped 0 bases and J dropped 9 bases, with 0 bases sitting between them. Germline V gene data show CDR1 as SEHNR and CDR2 as FQNEAQ (reference sequence). The CDR3 is made up of 10 amino acids.